This TCR beta chain originates from a study of T cells in localized non-small cell lung cancer. Study-wide results and limits: Detection in adjacent lung was observed for a median roughly 57 of the top 100 tumor clones. Uninvolved adjacent lung had more T cell clonality than any other tissue, topping tumor. Analysis by sequencing included only one tumor region, so heterogeneity remains possible. The study linked higher blood T cell density to longer overall survival.

V dropped 1 base and J dropped 5; count of bases not matched to a gene: 8. The CDR3 covers 17 residues. The germline V gene encodes CDR1 SGDLS and CDR2 YYNGEE. The protocol was immunoSEQ multiplex PCR, while the TCRdb copy is restricted to in-frame clones and leaves out a portion. The table shows around 2,400 clones, with approximately 30% occurring only once. This clone came up a few times. Its specificity is unknown. The sequencing used lung tumor tissue, collected before any cancer treatment. The receptor was isolated from a female donor of 60 years or more with stage II lung adenocarcinoma. V gene TRBV9 combines with J gene TRBJ2-2; 10 positions agree with TRBD2. CDR3 nucleotide sequence: TGTGCCAGCAGCGTAAATGGACTAGCGGAGGTTACCGGGGAGCTGTTTTTT. Translating it yields CASSVNGLAEVTGELFF.